These T cell receptor beta chains were read from a single sample in a study of shared clonotypes between healthy human individuals. Sequencing was performed with immunoSEQ multiplex PCR; in TCRdb, only in-frame clones are kept and a portion is missing. The profile shows 800,000 to 1,200,000 clones, about 84% of them singletons. The sequenced sample consisted of memory CD4+ T cells from PBMCs. These receptors all come from a man aged 18 to 30 in good health. Some clones in this sample may be carry-over from other donors' samples. Both conserved end residues are part of each CDR3. D genes are given only for firm matches. Some rows have no size entry. The others give once, few or many, or a class for an expanded clone.

j_gene | abundance | v_gene | d_gene | CDR3aa | CDR3nt
TRBJ2-7 | - | TRBV28 | - | CASSQTSLPYEQYF | TGTGCCAGCAGTCAAACTAGCCTCCCTTACGAGCAGTACTTC
TRBJ1-2 | once | TRBV9 | - | CASSVVPGNYGYTF | TGTGCCAGCAGCGTAGTACCGGGAAACTATGGCTACACCTTC
TRBJ1-5 | - | TRBV5-1 | TRBD1 | CASSLDRGSNQPQHF | TGCGCCAGCAGCTTGGACAGGGGTAGCAATCAGCCCCAGCATTTT
TRBJ1-5 | - | TRBV6-1 | TRBD1 | CASSGTSRGHRNQPQHF | TGTGCCAGCAGTGGGACGAGCAGGGGGCACCGAAATCAGCCCCAGCATTTT
TRBJ2-1 | - | TRBV28 | TRBD2 | CASSIPGLASNEQFF | TGTGCCAGCAGTATCCCGGGACTAGCGTCTAATGAGCAGTTCTTC
TRBJ2-5 | - | TRBV30 | TRBD2 | CAWSWGGETQYF | TGTGCCTGGAGTTGGGGGGGGGAGACCCAGTACTTC
TRBJ2-7 | many | TRBV15 | - | CATSRDRGRNEQYF | TGTGCCACCAGCAGAGACAGGGGCAGGAACGAGCAGTACTTC
TRBJ1-1 | - | TRBV12-5 | - | CASAIGGTEAFF | TGTGCTAGTGCCATCGGGGGGACTGAAGCTTTCTTT
TRBJ2-7 | - | TRBV6-1 | - | CASSEALLGASYEQYF | TGTGCCAGCAGTGAAGCGCTTCTTGGGGCATCCTACGAGCAGTACTTC
TRBJ1-1 | - | TRBV4-3 | - | CASSQVGRRAAEAFF | TGCGCCAGCAGCCAAGTTGGAAGAAGGGCGGCTGAAGCTTTCTTT
TRBJ1-5 | - | TRBV7-2 | TRBD1 | CASSWGTGGNQPQHF | TGTGCCAGCAGCTGGGGGACAGGGGGAAATCAGCCCCAGCATTTT
TRBJ1-4 | once | TRBV6-5 | TRBD1 | CASSQTGGFDEKLFF | TGTGCCAGCAGTCAAACAGGGGGCTTTGATGAAAAACTGTTTTTT
TRBJ1-2 | - | TRBV2 | TRBD1 | CASSGQGALGYGYTF | TGTGCCAGCAGCGGACAGGGGGCTTTGGGTTATGGCTACACCTTC
TRBJ2-7 | - | TRBV5-5 | TRBD1 | CASSLGGGWYEQYF | TGTGCCAGCAGCTTGGGAGGGGGCTGGTACGAGCAGTACTTC
TRBJ1-1 | - | TRBV6-1 | TRBD1 | CASSEAEGVRGRTEAFF | TGTGCCAGCAGTGAAGCGGAGGGCGTCAGGGGGCGGACTGAAGCTTTCTTT
TRBJ2-1 | once | TRBV7-3 | TRBD2 | CASSSQREPYNEQFF | TGTGCCAGCAGCTCTCAGCGGGAGCCCTACAATGAGCAGTTCTTC
TRBJ2-7 | - | TRBV18 | - | CASSPLLFMSSYEQYF | TGTGCCAGCTCACCACTACTTTTTATGAGCTCCTACGAGCAGTACTTC
TRBJ1-2 | few | TRBV5-8 | - | CASSEQTVVYGYTF | TGTGCCAGCAGCGAGCAGACAGTAGTCTATGGCTACACCTTC
TRBJ2-7 | - | TRBV14 | TRBD2 | CASRPIAGVEYEQYF | TGTGCCAGCAGACCGATAGCGGGAGTGGAGTACGAGCAGTACTTC
TRBJ2-7 | - | TRBV20-1 | - | CSVAGAYEQYF | TGCAGTGTTGCCGGGGCCTACGAGCAGTACTTC
TRBJ1-2 | - | TRBV6-6 | - | CASSYSDNYGYTF | TGTGCCAGCAGTTACTCGGACAACTATGGCTACACCTTC
TRBJ1-1 | - | TRBV28 | - | CASTSERLRGTEAFF | TGTGCCAGCACCTCGGAAAGGTTACGTGGCACTGAAGCTTTCTTT
TRBJ1-2 | - | TRBV28 | - | CASSLLSGQFRGYTF | TGTGCCAGCAGTTTACTGAGCGGACAGTTTCGTGGCTACACCTTC
TRBJ2-7 | - | TRBV18 | - | CASSPPFRQGQSEQYF | TGTGCCAGCTCACCACCGTTCCGGCAGGGCCAATCCGAGCAGTACTTC
TRBJ1-2 | - | TRBV28 | TRBD1 | CASRKKGQGYGYTF | TGTGCCAGCAGAAAAAAGGGACAGGGGTATGGCTACACCTTC
TRBJ1-2 | - | TRBV28 | - | CASSPGGGGYTF | TGTGCCAGCAGTCCTGGGGGGGGCGGCTACACCTTC
TRBJ1-4 | - | TRBV28 | - | CASSGDGGDNEKLFF | TGTGCCAGCAGCGGGGACGGGGGAGATAATGAAAAACTGTTTTTT
TRBJ1-5 | - | TRBV5-1 | TRBD1 | CASSPAGTGGQPQHF | TGCGCCAGCAGCCCCGCCGGGACAGGGGGACAGCCCCAGCATTTT
TRBJ2-1 | - | TRBV7-9 | TRBD2 | CASSFSASGGVGWNEQFF | TGTGCCAGCAGCTTTTCGGCTAGCGGGGGAGTTGGTTGGAATGAGCAGTTCTTC
TRBJ2-1 | - | TRBV28 | TRBD2 | CASSDSGRGQFF | TGTGCCAGCAGTGATAGCGGGAGGGGGCAGTTCTTC
TRBJ2-7 | few | TRBV7-9 | - | CASSPSGDEQYF | TGTGCCAGCAGCCCCTCCGGGGACGAGCAGTACTTC
TRBJ2-1 | many | TRBV10-3 | TRBD1 | CATRTGGVNNEQFF | TGTGCCACGAGGACAGGGGGCGTTAACAATGAGCAGTTCTTC
TRBJ2-1 | once | TRBV9 | - | CASSVLLSANEQFF | TGTGCCAGCAGCGTTCTGCTATCCGCCAATGAGCAGTTCTTC
TRBJ2-7 | - | TRBV5-1 | - | CASSLSNPPYEQYF | TGCGCCAGCAGCTTGAGTAATCCGCCCTACGAGCAGTACTTC
TRBJ2-7 | - | TRBV2 | TRBD1 | CASSPGTGWIYEQYF | TGTGCCAGCAGTCCTGGGACAGGGTGGATCTACGAGCAGTACTTC
TRBJ1-1 | - | TRBV5-4 | - | CASSLVGMNTEAFF | TGTGCCAGCAGCTTGGTTGGGATGAACACTGAAGCTTTCTTT
TRBJ1-4 | - | TRBV15 | - | CATSRDRSNEKLFF | TGTGCCACCAGCAGAGATAGGTCTAATGAAAAACTGTTTTTT
TRBJ2-2 | - | TRBV30 | TRBD1 | CAWSVRRGRSGELFF | TGTGCCTGGAGTGTACGCAGGGGGCGGTCCGGGGAGCTGTTTTTT
TRBJ2-7 | - | TRBV21-1 | - | CASSRRGSYYLEQYF | TGTGCCAGCAGCCGTAGAGGCTCTTATTACCTCGAGCAGTACTTC
TRBJ2-5 | - | TRBV7-6 | - | CASSLDPSGGIQETQYF | TGTGCCAGCAGCTTGGACCCGAGTGGGGGGATCCAAGAGACCCAGTACTTC
TRBJ1-3 | - | TRBV11-1 | - | CASSSRGSGNTIYF | TGTGCCAGCAGCTCCAGGGGATCCGGAAACACCATATATTTT
TRBJ2-7 | - | TRBV4-2 | TRBD2 | CASSQDSRGLASDYEQYF | TGTGCCAGCAGCCAAGATAGTAGGGGACTAGCGTCCGACTACGAGCAGTACTTC
TRBJ2-7 | few | TRBV23-1 | - | CASSQSAGEWGEQYF | TGCGCCAGCAGTCAATCGGCAGGGGAATGGGGCGAGCAGTACTTC
TRBJ2-7 | - | TRBV18 | - | CASSPTRSREQYF | TGTGCCAGCTCACCCACAAGGTCGAGGGAGCAGTACTTC
TRBJ1-1 | - | TRBV2 | TRBD1 | CATIQGARTSAFF | TGTGCCACCATACAGGGGGCTAGGACTTCGGCTTTCTTT
TRBJ1-6 | many | TRBV30 | - | CAWMAGSYNSPLHF | TGTGCCTGGATGGCCGGCTCCTATAATTCACCCCTCCACTTT
TRBJ2-3 | - | TRBV5-1 | - | CASSLGYPTPTDTQYF | TGCGCCAGCAGCTTGGGATACCCGACCCCCACAGATACGCAGTATTTT
TRBJ2-7 | - | TRBV6-1 | TRBD2 | CASSGASGIYEQYF | TGTGCCAGCAGTGGGGCTAGCGGAATTTACGAGCAGTACTTC
TRBJ1-4 | - | TRBV7-9 | - | CASSLGDAPNEKLFF | TGTGCCAGCAGCTTAGGGGACGCGCCAAATGAAAAACTGTTTTTT
TRBJ2-2 | few | TRBV10-1 | - | CASSESYTGELFF | TGCGCCAGCAGTGAGTCCTACACCGGGGAGCTGTTTTTT
TRBJ2-3 | - | TRBV5-4 | - | CASSLGLQSTDTQYF | TGTGCCAGCAGCTTGGGGCTCCAAAGCACAGATACGCAGTATTTT
TRBJ1-2 | - | TRBV7-9 | - | CASSLPLGSGYTF | TGTGCCAGCAGCTTACCCCTCGGTAGTGGCTACACCTTC
TRBJ1-1 | - | TRBV25-1 | - | CASRGWTEAFF | TGTGCCAGCAGGGGGTGGACTGAAGCTTTCTTT
TRBJ2-3 | - | TRBV5-1 | - | CASSLDSSTDTQYF | TGCGCCAGCAGCCTGGACTCGAGCACAGATACGCAGTATTTT
TRBJ1-1 | - | TRBV9 | - | CASSVTTDPFMNTEAFF | TGTGCCAGCAGCGTAACGACAGATCCTTTTATGAACACTGAAGCTTTCTTT
TRBJ1-5 | once | TRBV14 | - | CASSLDSNQPQHF | TGTGCCAGCAGCCTCGATAGCAATCAGCCCCAGCATTTT
TRBJ1-2 | - | TRBV19 | - | CATAKSAGASYGYTF | TGTGCCACGGCGAAGAGCGCGGGGGCAAGCTATGGCTACACCTTC